The rows below give T cell receptor beta chains drawn from one sample of a study of blood T cell repertoires in COVID-19. Assay used: immunoSEQ multiplex PCR; TCRdb lists only in-frame clones, some missing. The sample gives more than 60,000 clones, about 80% of which show up once; 12% to 15% is in the top ten. The source material was peripheral blood. These receptors all come from a woman older than 75 with acute or convalescent COVID-19. The CDR3 runs from the conserved cysteine through the conserved F or W. The D gene is left open where the match is weak. Clone size is shown for a subset of rows, as once, few, many or a class of expanded clone.

>.|TRBV9|once|TRBJ1-6
CASSPIDNSPLHF
TGTGCCAGCAGCCCCATTGATAATTCACCCCTCCACTTT
>.|TRBV6-5|.|TRBJ2-2
CASTGVSNTGELFF
TGTGCCAGCACCGGGGTTTCGAACACCGGGGAGCTGTTTTTT
>TRBD2|TRBV4-1|.|TRBJ2-3
CASSQAPSGRSTDTQYF
TGCGCCAGCAGCCAAGCCCCTAGCGGGAGGAGCACAGATACGCAGTATTTT
>.|TRBV2|.|TRBJ1-1
CASSGLENTEAFF
TGTGCCAGCAGTGGTCTAGAAAACACTGAAGCTTTCTTT
>.|TRBV25-1|.|TRBJ1-2
CASSEGGGYTF
TGTGCCAGCAGTGAGGGAGGTGGCTACACCTTC
>.|TRBV28|once|TRBJ1-2
CASSLYRPKGNYGYTF
TGTGCCAGCAGTTTATACAGGCCCAAGGGAAACTATGGCTACACCTTC
>TRBD1|TRBV3-1/TRBV3-2|.|TRBJ2-2
CASTPGGRTGELFF
TGTGCCAGCACCCCAGGGGGTCGCACCGGGGAGCTGTTTTTT
>.|TRBV5-4|.|TRBJ1-2
CASSFPPWEQYGYTF
TGTGCCAGCAGCTTCCCCCCGTGGGAGCAATATGGCTACACCTTC
>TRBD1|TRBV6-5|.|TRBJ2-1
CASRLTGGTNEQFF
TGTGCCAGCAGATTGACAGGGGGCACGAATGAGCAGTTCTTC
>.|TRBV27|.|TRBJ1-6
CASSLPGPGALHF
TGTGCCAGCAGTTTACCAGGACCCGGGGCCCTCCACTTT
>.|TRBV5-1|.|TRBJ2-7
CASSTRMGYEQYF
TGCGCCAGCAGCACGAGGATGGGCTACGAGCAGTACTTC
>TRBD1|TRBV10-3|.|TRBJ2-2
CAISPGQGGTGELFF
TGTGCCATCAGTCCGGGACAGGGGGGTACCGGGGAGCTGTTTTTT
>TRBD1|TRBV5-6|.|TRBJ2-7
CASSLETGSPYEQYF
TGTGCCAGCAGCTTGGAGACAGGGTCCCCCTACGAGCAGTACTTC
>.|TRBV19|.|TRBJ2-7
CASSISGQTSSYEQYF
TGTGCCAGTAGTATTAGTGGACAGACGAGCTCCTACGAGCAGTACTTC
>.|TRBV12-3/TRBV12-4|.|TRBJ1-1
CASSPNWNTEAFF
TGTGCCAGCAGTCCCAATTGGAACACTGAAGCTTTCTTT
>TRBD1|TRBV19|few|TRBJ2-2
CASSTLDRSELFF
TGTGCCAGTAGCACGCTGGACAGGAGTGAGCTGTTTTTT
>TRBD1|TRBV24-1|.|TRBJ2-2
CATSRQGKVSTGELFF
TGTGCCACCAGTAGACAGGGGAAAGTCAGCACCGGGGAGCTGTTTTTT
>TRBD2|TRBV4-1|.|TRBJ2-1
CASSQAIAGGFSEQFF
TGCGCCAGCAGCCAAGCAATAGCGGGAGGGTTCAGTGAGCAGTTCTTC
>.|TRBV9|.|TRBJ2-2
CASSTGFGELFF
TGTGCCAGCAGCACAGGGTTTGGGGAGCTGTTTTTT
>.|TRBV18|.|TRBJ2-7
CASSPVNSGAYEQYF
TGTGCCAGCTCACCCGTCAATAGCGGAGCGTACGAGCAGTACTTC
>TRBD2|TRBV7-9|.|TRBJ2-1
CASTLAGGGNEQFF
TGTGCCAGCACCCTAGCGGGGGGGGGCAATGAGCAGTTCTTC
>TRBD2|TRBV3-1/TRBV3-2|.|TRBJ2-5
CASSLNRAGAETQYF
TGTGCCAGCAGCCTGAATAGGGCGGGAGCAGAGACCCAGTACTTC
>.|TRBV10-2|.|TRBJ2-1
CASSESPRSSYNEQFF
TGCGCCAGCAGTGAGTCGCCACGGAGCTCCTACAATGAGCAGTTCTTC
>TRBD2|TRBV9|once|TRBJ2-7
CASSPRVSGTYEQYF
TGTGCCAGCAGCCCCCGTGTTAGCGGGACCTACGAGCAGTACTTC
>TRBD1|TRBV28|.|TRBJ1-1
CASRRDRVTEAFF
TGTGCCAGCAGACGGGACAGGGTCACTGAAGCTTTCTTT
>TRBD2|TRBV3-1/TRBV3-2|.|TRBJ2-1
CASSQTSGRGYNEQFF
TGTGCCAGCAGCCAGACTAGCGGGAGGGGCTACAATGAGCAGTTCTTC
>.|TRBV27|.|TRBJ2-1
CASRSMTGQYNEQFF
TGTGCCAGCAGGTCCATGACAGGCCAATACAATGAGCAGTTCTTC
>.|TRBV7-9|.|TRBJ2-1
CASSFFSLSSYNEQFF
TGTGCCAGCAGCTTCTTTTCTCTTAGCTCCTACAATGAGCAGTTCTTC
>.|TRBV6-4|.|TRBJ2-3
CASSVASTDTQYF
TGTGCCAGCAGTGTGGCTAGCACAGATACGCAGTATTTT
>.|TRBV5-1|.|TRBJ2-1
CASRATPYNEQFF
TGCGCCAGCAGGGCCACACCCTACAATGAGCAGTTCTTC
>TRBD1|TRBV11-2|.|TRBJ1-5
CASSLGTGYSNQPQHF
TGTGCCAGCAGCCTCGGGACAGGGTATAGCAATCAGCCCCAGCATTTT